One and the same sample provided the 28 T cell receptor beta chains below, sequenced in a study of blood T cell repertoires in COVID-19. Profiling relied on immunoSEQ multiplex PCR, and the TCRdb table lists in-frame clones only, not all of them. The table records 150,000 to 200,000 clones, under 90% of them present only once. The material sequenced was peripheral blood. These receptor sequences come from a person aged 65 to 85 with COVID-19, enrolled during active disease.

The V and J genes are TRBV6-5 and TRBJ2-7, with 8 nucleotides matching TRBD2. Germline values: CDR1 MNHEY, CDR2 SVGAGI. CDR3 length: 16 residues. The trim removed 2 bases at V and 0 bases at J, leaving 6 bases unmatched. The CDR3, as DNA: TGTGCCAGCAGTTACCCCAGTCTAGCGGGCTCCTACGAGCAGTACTTC. It yields the protein CASSYPSLAGSYEQYF.

This chain links TRBV19 with TRBJ2-2, with D tentatively TRBD2 (6 bases). Trimming removed 4 bases at V and 4 bases at J, with 13 bases between. The CDR3 sequence is 15 residues long. Germline CDR1 reads LNHDA; CDR2 reads SQIVND (reference sequence). The CDR3 DNA reads TGTGCCAGTAGTAGGTGGGGGGTGGCCACCGGGGAGCTGTTTTTT. The encoded protein is CASSRWGVATGELFF. Based on the CDR3 plus reference TRBV19 and TRBJ2-2, the full variable domain is DGGITQSPKYLFRKEGQNVTLSCEQNLNHDAMYWYRQDPGQGLRLIYYSQIVNDFQKGDIAEGYSVSREKKESFPLTVTSAQKNPTAFYLCASSRWGVATGELFFGEGSRLTVL.

The V and J genes are TRBV9 and TRBJ1-4, with D perhaps matching TRBD1 (6 bases). The CDR3 runs to 16 residues. CDR1 is SGDLS and CDR2 is YYNGEE in the germline V gene. Trimming left V 0 bases short and J 5 bases short, with 14 bases between. The CDR3 region is CASSVGSGVGNEKLFF. The CDR3 nucleotides are TGTGCCAGCAGCGTAGGTTCAGGGGTGGGAAATGAAAAACTGTTTTTT.

Only a few counts were recorded for this clone. The chain couples TRBV6-5 to TRBJ1-5, with D maybe TRBD1 (5 bases). Germline CDR1 and CDR2: MNHEY and SVGAGI. The V gene lost 1 base and the J gene lost 6 bases, with 10 bases spanning the gap. The CDR3 has 14 amino acids. CDR3 in amino acids: CASSYFRAGQPQHF. The CDR3 DNA sequence: TGTGCCAGCAGTTACTTCAGGGCTGGTCAGCCCCAGCATTTT.

The chain is built from TRBV29-1 and TRBJ1-5; 7 bases line up with TRBD1. Germline-derived CDR1 and CDR2 are SQVTM and ANQGSEA. Trimming took 5 bases from V and 4 from J; bases not matched to a gene: 8. This CDR3 comprises 14 residues. The CDR3 spells CSVTEGAGNQPQHF. In nucleotides, the CDR3 is TGCAGCGTTACGGAGGGGGCCGGTAATCAGCCCCAGCATTTT.

The count of this clone is one. The genes are TRBV11-2 and TRBJ2-1, with 9 positions matching TRBD2. Trimming took 8 bases from V and 9 from J; bases not matched to a gene: 11. This CDR3 is 14 amino acids long. Germline V gene lookup returns CDR1 SGHAT and CDR2 FQNNGV. In nucleotides, the CDR3 is TGTGCCAGCGCCCGGGCGGGGGGGCCGGGTGAGCAGTTCTTC. As protein: CASARAGGPGEQFF.

The rearrangement joins TRBV7-2 to TRBJ2-7; 7 nucleotides agree with TRBD1. The CDR3 consists of 16 residues. Trimming removed 1 base from V and 0 bases from J; junction bases left unmatched: 6. The V gene's germline CDR1 is SGHTA and CDR2 FQGNSA. Here the CDR3 DNA reads TGTGCCAGCAGCTTAGGAGGGGGCCAGATCTCCTACGAGCAGTACTTC. Amino acid sequence: CASSLGGGQISYEQYF.

The chain employs TRBV10-3 and TRBJ1-1; no reliable D call. The CDR3 totals 15 residues. Per germline, CDR1 ENHRY and CDR2 SYGVKD. V shed 5 bases and J shed 0 bases, with 13 bases lying between them. The CDR3 DNA reads TGTGCCATCAGTCCAAACGGTGATCTGAACACTGAAGCTTTCTTT. It yields the protein CAISPNGDLNTEAFF.

This clone was seen a handful of times. V and J are TRBV7-6 and TRBJ2-7; maybe TRBD2 (6 bases). Between the trimmed V and J ends, which lost 1 base and 0 bases, there was a span of 7 bases. Germline V gene data show CDR1 as SGHVS and CDR2 as FNYEAQ. This CDR3 spans 14 amino acids. For the CDR3, the DNA is TGTGCCAGCAGCTTAGTGCGGGACTCCTACGAGCAGTACTTC. Protein product: CASSLVRDSYEQYF.

Details on this clone: At one end, the junction sequence differs from germline, possibly due to a read error. The chain is built from TRBV27 and TRBJ2-5; D perhaps matches TRBD2 (5 bases). The CDR3 runs 16 residues. CDR1 and CDR2 (germline): MNHEY, SMNVEV (reference sequence). CDR3 coding DNA: TGTGCCAGCAGTTTGTCCTCCCTCACCGGGCCCTCGGGAAGGGACTTC. This encodes CASSLSSLTGPSGRDF.

The rearrangement joins TRBV7-9 to TRBJ2-7; 9 nucleotides match TRBD1. The CDR3 has 17 amino acids. Trimming cost V 2 bases and J 2 bases; bases outside gene matches: 10. Germline loops: CDR1 SEHNR, CDR2 FQNEAQ (reference sequence). The CDR3 DNA reads as TGTGCCAGCAGCTTATGGGGTTTGGACAGGGGAACCTACGAGCAGTACTTC. This encodes CASSLWGLDRGTYEQYF. Supplemented by reference TRBV7-9 and TRBJ2-7, the full variable domain reads DTGVSQNPRHKITKRGQNVTFRCDPISEHNRLYWYRQTLGQGPEFLTYFQNEAQLEKSRLLSDRFSAERPKGSFSTLEIQRTEQGDSAMYLCASSLWGLDRGTYEQYFGPGTRLTVT.

The chain has TRBV5-1 and TRBJ2-2; TRBD1 is a possible D gene (5 bases). This CDR3 is built from 16 residues. CDR1 SGHRS and CDR2 YFSETQ come from the germline V gene. Between the trimmed V and J ends, which lost 4 bases and 4 bases, there was a span of 17 bases. The CDR3 bases are TGCGCCAGCAGCCTGAAGACAGATGTAAGCACCGGGGAGCTGTTTTTT. Amino acids: CASSLKTDVSTGELFF.

The chain has TRBV6-2 or TRBV6-3 and TRBJ2-1; 8 bases align to TRBD2. This CDR3 has 15 amino acids. Unmatched junction bases numbered 5, after V lost 6 bases and J lost 1 base. Germline assignment: CDR1 MNHEY and CDR2 SVGEGT. The CDR3 nucleotides are TGTGCCAGCAGCCAAGCGGGAGCTTCCTACAATGAGCAGTTCTTC. Its translation is CASSQAGASYNEQFF.

This sequence joins TRBV4-1 and TRBJ1-6; D may be TRBD1 (6 bases). CDR3 length: 15 residues. Germline-derived CDR1 and CDR2 are MGHRA and YSYEKL. With 4 bases removed from V and 9 bases from J, the gap between germline ends came to 16 bases. Here the CDR3 reads CASSPPSTGFSPLHF. For the CDR3, the DNA is TGCGCCAGCAGCCCCCCATCCACAGGGTTTTCACCCCTCCACTTT.

The CDR3 is CASSLDPSYEQYF. The CDR3, as DNA: TGTGCCAGCAGCTTGGATCCCAGCTACGAGCAGTACTTC. The chain carries TRBV5-4 and TRBJ2-7, with unresolved D. The CDR3 has 13 amino acids. V lost 0 bases to trimming and J lost 3 bases, with 7 bases between them. Germline loops: CDR1 SGHNT, CDR2 YYREEE (reference sequence).

The chain recombines TRBV5-6 with TRBJ1-1; D gene ambiguous. The germline CDR1 and CDR2 sequences are SGHDT and YYEEEE. The CDR3 runs to 15 residues. V lost 2 bases to trimming and J lost 0 bases, with 11 bases between them. The CDR3 spells CASSLLSQVNTEAFF. The CDR3 DNA reads as TGTGCCAGCAGCTTATTGAGTCAGGTGAACACTGAAGCTTTCTTT.

This clone appeared a single time. The chain is built from TRBV28 and TRBJ2-5, with 14 bases lining up with TRBD2. CDR1 is MDHEN and CDR2 is SYDVKM in the germline V gene. This CDR3 is 16 amino acids long. V trimming: 8 bases; J trimming: 4 bases; junction bases outside the gene matches: 9. CDR3 amino acids: CASQSPGTSGGETQYF. In DNA, the CDR3 is TGTGCCAGCCAATCACCTGGGACTAGCGGGGGAGAGACCCAGTACTTC.

V usage is TRBV28 and J usage is TRBJ2-2, with TRBD2 matching 11 bases. Looked up from germline, CDR1 is MDHEN and CDR2 is SYDVKM. The V and J ends lost 5 bases and 1 base, in that order; junction bases with no gene match: 6. The CDR3 runs 17 residues. The CDR3 coding sequence is TGTGCCAGCAGTCGTCGACTAGCGGGGAAGAACACCGGGGAGCTGTTTTTT. Amino acid sequence: CASSRRLAGKNTGELFF.

V is TRBV6-6 and J is TRBJ2-5, with unresolved D. This CDR3 has 13 amino acids. V was trimmed by 6 bases and J by 1 base, leaving 9 bases between them. In germline, CDR1 is MNHNY, CDR2 SVGAGI (reference sequence). The CDR3 sequence: CASSPGLQETQYF. The CDR3 coding sequence is TGTGCCAGCAGCCCAGGTCTCCAAGAGACCCAGTACTTC.

The V call is TRBV29-1, the J call TRBJ2-1; 12 bases match TRBD2. The CDR3 totals 15 residues. Germline loops: CDR1 SQVTM, CDR2 ANQGSEA. V was clipped by 3 bases and J by 8 bases; unmatched bases: 8. CDR3 coding DNA: TGCAGCGTTGACACTAGCGGGAGGTTAGCGCATGAGCAGTTCTTC. Residues: CSVDTSGRLAHEQFF.

Of note for this clone: Likely a read error: the CDR3 ends without its conserved phenylalanine or tryptophan. The limits of the CDR3 on the DNA are not certain, so only TCRdb's listed CDR3 is given. The chain recombines TRBV27 with TRBJ2-7; the table's D gene call, TRBD1, was not cross checked with the DNA. The germline CDR1 and CDR2 sequences are MNHEY and SMNVEV (reference sequence). The CDR3 is 15 residues long, ends included. The CDR3 sequence is CASSRTGVESRPMRR.

This chain links TRBV5-1 with TRBJ2-3, with 7 nucleotides matching TRBD1. Germline loops: CDR1 SGHRS, CDR2 YFSETQ. The CDR3 runs to 16 residues. J lost 0 bases, V lost 3 bases, and 7 bases had no gene match. CDR3 sequence reads: CASSWGRGLSTDTQYF. The CDR3 DNA reads TGCGCCAGCAGCTGGGGAAGGGGGCTTAGCACAGATACGCAGTATTTT.

This clone appeared once. The V gene is TRBV7-9, the J gene TRBJ2-7; 8 nucleotides match TRBD2. The CDR3 spans 14 residues. The J segment lost 6 bases and the V segment lost 5 bases, leaving 9 bases of the junction unmatched. CDR1 and CDR2 from the germline V gene are SEHNR and FQNEAQ (reference sequence). The CDR3 sequence is CASSTAGAGGEQYF. The DNA for the CDR3 is TGTGCCAGCAGCACAGCGGGGGCGGGAGGCGAGCAGTACTTC.

The chain uses TRBV7-9 and TRBJ2-7; 8 bases agree with TRBD1. With 4 bases clipped from V and 5 bases from J, the junction kept 10 bases outside the gene matches. The CDR3 is made up of 15 amino acids. The germline CDR1 and CDR2 sequences are SEHNR and FQNEAQ (reference sequence). CDR3 amino acids: CASSSYDRGKNEQYF. The CDR3 nucleotides are TGTGCCAGCAGCTCTTACGACAGGGGAAAAAACGAGCAGTACTTC.

Here the CDR3 reads CASSLGDRVPGNTIYF. The CDR3 DNA reads TGTGCCAGCAGCTTAGGGGACAGGGTCCCTGGAAACACCATATATTTT. The chain has TRBV7-9 and TRBJ1-3; 9 nucleotides agree with TRBD1. CDR1 and CDR2 (germline): SEHNR, FQNEAQ (reference sequence). Unmatched junction bases numbered 3, after V lost 1 base and J lost 2 bases. CDR3 length equals 16 residues.

The V call is TRBV5-1, the J call TRBJ1-2; D remains ambiguous. The length of the CDR3 is 12 residues. Trimming removed 0 bases at V and 4 bases at J, with 4 bases between. Germline V gives CDR1 SGHRS, CDR2 YFSETQ. The CDR3 loop is CASSLDSYGYTF. CDR3 nucleotides: TGCGCCAGCAGCTTGGACAGCTATGGCTACACCTTC.

V is TRBV14 and J is TRBJ2-7; 8 bases are a match to TRBD2. V shed 6 bases and J 5 bases; nucleotides not matched to a gene: 12. Germline CDR1 is SGHDN and CDR2 is FVKESK. The CDR3 spans 15 residues. The CDR3 bases are TGTGCCAGCAGTCTAGCGGGTCCCCCGAAGAACGAGCAGTACTTC. Its protein product is CASSLAGPPKNEQYF.

The chain couples TRBV15 to TRBJ1-3, with no clear D. CDR1 is LNHNV, CDR2 YYDKDF, per germline (reference sequence). V lost 1 base to trimming and J lost 3 bases, with 4 bases between them. CDR3 size: 13 residues. CDR3 protein: CATSRVLGNTIYF. CDR3 DNA: TGTGCCACCAGCAGAGTCCTTGGAAACACCATATATTTT.